Shown below are 18 T cell receptor beta chains from a single sample sequenced in a study of T cell repertoires in cytomegalovirus infection. TCRdb recomputed calls from the reads with MiXCR, one row per CDR3 protein. The repertoire has about 770,000 distinct CDR3 sequences, roughly 28% of them found once; the top ten carry about an eighth. These receptors' targets are unknown. Sequenced here: cultured CD8+ T cells from PBMCs, sampled from culture after CMV antigen stimulation. The receptors stem from a human donor in good health (CMV status not recorded). Some clones in this sample may be carry-over from other donors' samples.

This rearrangement joins TRBV12-3 or TRBV12-4 to TRBJ2-7; 7 nucleotides agree with TRBD1. This CDR3 is 12 amino acids long. Unmatched junction bases numbered 8, after V lost 8 bases and J lost 7 bases. The CDR3 region is CASGDSGLEQYF. Written as DNA, the CDR3 is TGTGCCAGCGGGGACAGCGGTCTTGAGCAGTACTTC.

The chain couples TRBV11-1 to TRBJ2-3; 9 bases fit TRBD1. With 5 bases clipped from V and 4 bases from J, the junction kept 7 bases outside the gene matches. The CDR3 loop spans 15 amino acids. CDR1 and CDR2 (germline): SGHAT, FQDESV (reference sequence). DNA for the CDR3: TGTGCCAGCAGCACCCACAGGGGGCTGGCAGATACGCAGTATTTT. This sequence encodes CASSTHRGLADTQYF.

V gene TRBV29-1 combines with J gene TRBJ2-3; TRBD1 aligns across 10 bases. The V segment lost 3 bases and the J segment 4 bases; nucleotides outside the gene matches: 7. Germline CDR1 and CDR2: SQVTM and ANQGSEA. This CDR3 region has 15 residues. The chain's CDR3 is CSVETGGEGADTQYF. CDR3 in DNA: TGCAGCGTTGAGACAGGGGGCGAGGGCGCAGATACGCAGTATTTT.

The V and J genes are TRBV5-4 and TRBJ1-6; 9 bases agree with TRBD1. The CDR3 loop spans 14 amino acids. The germline CDR1 and CDR2 sequences are SGHNT and YYREEE (reference sequence). The trim removed 4 bases at V and 9 bases at J, leaving 5 bases unmatched. CDR3 sequence reads: CASSVGQGGSPLHF. The CDR3 DNA reads TGTGCCAGCAGCGTGGGACAGGGCGGTTCACCCCTCCACTTT.

This clonotype came up many times. The chain recombines TRBV20-1 with TRBJ2-7, with D possibly matching TRBD1 (6 bases). The V end was cut by 6 bases, the J end by 2 bases, with 17 bases between. CDR1 is DFQATT and CDR2 is SNEGSKA in the germline V gene (reference sequence). The CDR3 runs 14 residues. The CDR3 DNA sequence: TGCAGTGCCCTACAGGGAGCCCCGACCTACGAGCAGTACGTC. This translates into CSALQGAPTYEQYV.

The rearrangement links TRBV7-9 to TRBJ2-2, with D tentatively TRBD1 (5 bases). The germline CDR1 and CDR2 sequences are SEHNR and FQNEAQ (reference sequence). Trimming cost V 1 base and J 0 bases, with 12 bases left between them. The CDR3 runs to 17 residues. The CDR3 here is CASSLVYRRTNTGELFF. The CDR3 bases are TGTGCCAGCAGCTTAGTGTACAGGCGCACGAACACCGGGGAGCTGTTTTTT.

The chain employs TRBV27 and TRBJ2-5, with 12 bases aligning to TRBD1. The CDR3 spans 16 residues. The germline V gene encodes CDR1 MNHEY and CDR2 SMNVEV (reference sequence). V shed 2 bases and J 5 bases; nucleotides not matched to a gene: 6. CDR3: CASSLGGQGAWETQYF. The CDR3 bases are TGTGCCAGCAGTTTAGGGGGACAGGGGGCTTGGGAGACCCAGTACTTC.

The chain has TRBV7-9 and TRBJ1-2, with 7 bases lining up with TRBD1. Trimming at V came to 5 bases and at J to 8 bases, leaving 14 bases not matched to a gene. This CDR3 comprises 15 residues. Germline CDR1 and CDR2: SEHNR and FQNEAQ (reference sequence). CDR3 sequence: CASSPPWTGAIGYTF. The CDR3 DNA reads as TGTGCCAGCAGCCCACCGTGGACAGGCGCGATAGGCTACACCTTC. Drawing the rest from reference TRBV7-9 and TRBJ1-2, the complete variable domain is DTGVSQNPRHKITKRGQNVTFRCDPISEHNRLYWYRQTLGQGPEFLTYFQNEAQLEKSRLLSDRFSAERPKGSFSTLEIQRTEQGDSAMYLCASSPPWTGAIGYTFGSGTRLTVV.

V usage is TRBV2 and J usage is TRBJ2-3; D may be TRBD2 (5 bases). Trimming removed 2 bases from V and 1 base from J, with 13 bases in between. The germline V gene encodes CDR1 SNHLY and CDR2 FYNNEI. This CDR3 contains 16 residues. The CDR3 region is CASSEHPLGGTDTQYF. CDR3 nucleotide sequence: TGTGCCAGCAGTGAACATCCCCTCGGGGGCACAGATACGCAGTATTTT.

This clonotype was recorded a few times. Here the CDR3 DNA reads TGTGCCAGCACCCCGTCGTGGAAGAGCTCCTACAATGAGCAGTTCTTC. Its translation is CASTPSWKSSYNEQFF. This chain links TRBV12-3 or TRBV12-4 with TRBJ2-1; no clear D. V lost 7 bases to trimming and J lost 0 bases, with 16 bases between them. There are 16 residues in the CDR3.

This clonotype was counted only a few times. The V call is TRBV6-5, the J call TRBJ2-5, with D possibly matching TRBD1 (6 bases). Trimming stripped 6 bases from V and 5 bases from J, with 16 bases between. Germline-derived CDR1 and CDR2 are MNHEY and SVGAGI. The CDR3 runs to 14 residues. The chain's CDR3 is CASSPQDSPETQYF. The CDR3 DNA reads TGTGCCAGCAGCCCCCAGGACAGCCCGGAGACCCAGTACTTC.

V is TRBV5-6 and J is TRBJ1-6; D unclear. Germline CDR1 reads SGHDT; CDR2 reads YYEEEE. The V gene lost 3 bases and the J gene lost 14 bases, with 15 bases spanning the gap. The CDR3 sequence is 13 residues long. The CDR3 DNA follows: TGTGCCAGCAGCTCCTCTTATTGGGTTACCCTCCACTTT. Protein: CASSSSYWVTLHF.

The chain joins TRBV12-3 or TRBV12-4 to TRBJ2-2; weak D call: TRBD1 (6 bases). Trimming stripped 5 bases from V and 3 bases from J, with 13 bases between. The CDR3 length is 15 residues. DNA of the CDR3: TGTGCCAGCAGTCTGGATAAGGGGGACACCGGGGAGCTGTTTTTT. Translation gives CASSLDKGDTGELFF.

This clonotype was recorded a few times. The rearrangement uses TRBV6-2 or TRBV6-3 and TRBJ1-2, with D possibly TRBD1 on 6 matching bases. Deletions cut 2 bases from V and 3 bases from J, with 13 bases between. CDR1 and CDR2 from the germline V gene are MNHEY and SVGEGT. This CDR3 region has 15 residues. CDR3 sequence (DNA): TGTGCCAGCAGTTACGACTATGGACAGCACTATGGCTACACCTTC. This codes for CASSYDYGQHYGYTF.

The rearrangement links TRBV2 to TRBJ1-2, with 12 bases matching TRBD1. The CDR3 is 13 amino acids. Germline V CDR1 and CDR2: SNHLY, FYNNEI. With V trimmed by 8 bases and J by 8 bases, 6 bases remained unmatched. The CDR3 loop is CASAGTGGRGYTF. CDR3 sequence (DNA): TGTGCCAGCGCCGGGACAGGGGGCAGGGGCTACACCTTC.

The chain combines TRBV12-5 with TRBJ2-7, with D uncertain. The CDR3 length is 12 residues. The germline V and J ends were trimmed by 6 bases and 3 bases, with 9 bases remaining between them. The germline gives CDR1 LGHNT, CDR2 FRNRAP. The CDR3 nucleotides read TGTGCTAGTGGCCCGGCCCTCTACGAGCAGTACTTC. Its protein product is CASGPALYEQYF.

The V call is TRBV19, the J call TRBJ2-3, with 13 nucleotides matching TRBD2. The CDR3 loop spans 16 amino acids. The germline CDR1 and CDR2 sequences are LNHDA and SQIVND (reference sequence). The V gene end was trimmed by 5 bases and the J gene end by 2 bases; junction bases not matched to a gene: 4. The CDR3 is CASSGTSGVFTDTQYF. The DNA of the CDR3 is TGTGCCAGTAGTGGGACTAGCGGGGTTTTCACAGATACGCAGTATTTT.

This clonotype came up once. The chain links TRBV6-6 to TRBJ1-6; 9 bases are shared with TRBD1. CDR3 length: 13 amino acids. V lost 7 bases, J lost 10 bases, and 5 bases stayed unmatched. CDR1 and CDR2 (germline): MNHNY, SVGAGI (reference sequence). This CDR3 reads CASKDRGYSPLHF. CDR3 DNA: TGTGCCAGCAAAGACAGGGGGTACTCACCCCTCCACTTT.